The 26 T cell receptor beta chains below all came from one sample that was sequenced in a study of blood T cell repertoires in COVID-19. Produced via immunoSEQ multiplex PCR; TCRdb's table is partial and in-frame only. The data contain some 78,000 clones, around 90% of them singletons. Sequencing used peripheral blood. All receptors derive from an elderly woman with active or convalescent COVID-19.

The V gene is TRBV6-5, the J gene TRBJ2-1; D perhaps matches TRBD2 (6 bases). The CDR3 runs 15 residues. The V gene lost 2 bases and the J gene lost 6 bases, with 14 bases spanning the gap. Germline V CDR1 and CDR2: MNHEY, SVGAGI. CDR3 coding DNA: TGTGCCAGCAGTTACGACGGGAGCAATTTCAATGAGCAGTTCTTC. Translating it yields CASSYDGSNFNEQFF.

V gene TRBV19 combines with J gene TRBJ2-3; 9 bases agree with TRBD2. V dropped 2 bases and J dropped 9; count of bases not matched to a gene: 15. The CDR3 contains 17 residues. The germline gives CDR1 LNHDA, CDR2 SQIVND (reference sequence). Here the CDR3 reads CASSISQGGGTSTTQYF. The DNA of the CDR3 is TGTGCCAGTAGTATATCACAGGGAGGTGGGACTAGCACAACGCAGTATTTT.

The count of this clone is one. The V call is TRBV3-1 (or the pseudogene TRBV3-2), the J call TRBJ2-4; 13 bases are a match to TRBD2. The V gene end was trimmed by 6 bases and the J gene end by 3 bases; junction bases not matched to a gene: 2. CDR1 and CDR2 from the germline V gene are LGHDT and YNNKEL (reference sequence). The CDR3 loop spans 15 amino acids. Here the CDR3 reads CASRLAGGDKNIQYF. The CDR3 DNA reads TGTGCCAGCAGACTAGCGGGAGGGGACAAAAACATTCAGTACTTC.

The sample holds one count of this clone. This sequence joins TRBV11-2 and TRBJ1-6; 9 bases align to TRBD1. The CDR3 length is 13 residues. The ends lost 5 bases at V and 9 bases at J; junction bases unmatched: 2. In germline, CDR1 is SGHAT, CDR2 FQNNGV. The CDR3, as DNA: TGTGCCAGCAGCCAGGACAGGGGTTCACCCCTCCACTTT. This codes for CASSQDRGSPLHF. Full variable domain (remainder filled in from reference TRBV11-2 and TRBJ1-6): EAGVAQSPRYKIIEKRQSVAFWCNPISGHATLYWYQQILGQGPKLLIQFQNNGVVDDSQLPKDRFSAERLKGVDSTLKIQPAKLEDSAVYLCASSQDRGSPLHFGNGTRLTVT.

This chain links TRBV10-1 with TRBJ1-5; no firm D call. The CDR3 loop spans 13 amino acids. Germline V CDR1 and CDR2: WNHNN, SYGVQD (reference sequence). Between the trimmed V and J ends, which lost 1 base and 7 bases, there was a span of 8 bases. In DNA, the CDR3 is TGCGCCAGCAGTGAGTATTGGCGGCAGCCCCAGCATTTT. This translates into CASSEYWRQPQHF.

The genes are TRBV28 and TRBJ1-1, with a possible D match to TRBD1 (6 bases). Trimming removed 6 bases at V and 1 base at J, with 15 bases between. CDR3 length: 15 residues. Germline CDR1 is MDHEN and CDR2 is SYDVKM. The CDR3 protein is CASSSIFRGNTEAFF. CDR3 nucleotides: TGTGCCAGCAGCTCAATTTTCAGGGGGAACACTGAAGCTTTCTTT.

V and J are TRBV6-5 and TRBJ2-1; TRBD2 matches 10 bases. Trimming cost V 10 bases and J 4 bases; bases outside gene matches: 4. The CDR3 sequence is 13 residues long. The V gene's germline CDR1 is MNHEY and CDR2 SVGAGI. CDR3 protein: CATVTSGYNEQFF. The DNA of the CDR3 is TGTGCCACCGTGACTAGCGGGTACAATGAGCAGTTCTTC.

The DNA for the CDR3 is TGTGCCAGCAGCTCAATCGGACAGACAGATACGCAGTATTTT. Its translation: CASSSIGQTDTQYF. V gene TRBV7-9 combines with J gene TRBJ2-3, with D maybe TRBD1 (6 bases). Between the trimmed V and J ends, which lost 4 bases and 3 bases, there was a span of 11 bases. This CDR3 is 14 amino acids long. Germline CDR1 reads SEHNR; CDR2 reads FQNEAQ (reference sequence).

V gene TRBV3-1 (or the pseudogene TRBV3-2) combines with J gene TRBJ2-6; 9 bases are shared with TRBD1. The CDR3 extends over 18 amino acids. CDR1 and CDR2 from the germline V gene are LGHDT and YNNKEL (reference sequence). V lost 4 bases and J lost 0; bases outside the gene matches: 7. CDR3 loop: CASSPRTGASSGANVLTF. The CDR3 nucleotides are TGTGCCAGCAGCCCCCGGACAGGGGCTTCCTCTGGGGCCAACGTCCTGACTTTC.

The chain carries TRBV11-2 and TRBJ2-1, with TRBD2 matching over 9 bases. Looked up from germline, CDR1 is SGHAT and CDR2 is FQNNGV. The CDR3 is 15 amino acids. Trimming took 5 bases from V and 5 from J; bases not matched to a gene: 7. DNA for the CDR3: TGTGCCAGCAGCCTAGCGGGAATGGCCCACAATGAGCAGTTCTTC. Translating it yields CASSLAGMAHNEQFF.

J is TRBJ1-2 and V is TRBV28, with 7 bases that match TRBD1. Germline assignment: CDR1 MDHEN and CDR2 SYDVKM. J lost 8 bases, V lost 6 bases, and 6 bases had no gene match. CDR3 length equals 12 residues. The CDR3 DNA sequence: TGTGCCAGCAGACCGAACAGGGGCGGCTACACCTTC. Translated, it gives CASRPNRGGYTF.

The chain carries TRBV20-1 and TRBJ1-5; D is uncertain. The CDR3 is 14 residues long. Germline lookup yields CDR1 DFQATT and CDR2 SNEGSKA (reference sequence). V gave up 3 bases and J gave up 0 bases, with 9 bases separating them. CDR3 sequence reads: CSASSGASNQPQHF. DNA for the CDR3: TGCAGTGCTAGTTCGGGAGCTAGCAATCAGCCCCAGCATTTT.

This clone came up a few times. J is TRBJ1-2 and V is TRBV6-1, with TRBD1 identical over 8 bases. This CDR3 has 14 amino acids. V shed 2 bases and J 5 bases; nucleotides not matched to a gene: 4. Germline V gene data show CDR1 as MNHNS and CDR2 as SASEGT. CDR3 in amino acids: CASSEQGAGYGYTF. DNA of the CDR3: TGTGCCAGCAGTGAACAGGGGGCGGGATATGGCTACACCTTC.

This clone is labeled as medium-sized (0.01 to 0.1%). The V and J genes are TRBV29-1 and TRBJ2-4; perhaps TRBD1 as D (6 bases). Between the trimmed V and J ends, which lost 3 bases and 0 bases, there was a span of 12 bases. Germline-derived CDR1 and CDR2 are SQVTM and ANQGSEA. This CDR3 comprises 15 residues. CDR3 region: CSVEVPGVAKNIQYF. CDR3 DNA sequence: TGCAGCGTTGAGGTGCCAGGGGTAGCCAAAAACATTCAGTACTTC.

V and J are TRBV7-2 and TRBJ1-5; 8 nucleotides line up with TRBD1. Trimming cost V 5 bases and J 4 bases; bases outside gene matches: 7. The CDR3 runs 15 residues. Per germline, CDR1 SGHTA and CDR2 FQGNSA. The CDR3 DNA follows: TGTGCCAGCAGCCCCCTGGACAGGGCAAATCAGCCCCAGCATTTT. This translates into CASSPLDRANQPQHF.

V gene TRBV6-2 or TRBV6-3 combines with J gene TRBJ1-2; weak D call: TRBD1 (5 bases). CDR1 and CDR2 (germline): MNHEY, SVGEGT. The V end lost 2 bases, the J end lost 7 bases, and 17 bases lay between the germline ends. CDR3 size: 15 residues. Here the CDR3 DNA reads TGTGCCAGCAGTTACCCAGGCGCAGGGCCTCGTGGCTACACCTTC. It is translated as CASSYPGAGPRGYTF.

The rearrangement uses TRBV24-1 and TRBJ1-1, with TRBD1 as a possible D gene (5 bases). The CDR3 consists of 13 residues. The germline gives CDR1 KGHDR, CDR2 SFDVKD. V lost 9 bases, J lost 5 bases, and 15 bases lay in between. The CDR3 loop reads CATLDKWGTEAFF. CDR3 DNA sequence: TGTGCCACCCTGGACAAATGGGGAACTGAAGCTTTCTTT.

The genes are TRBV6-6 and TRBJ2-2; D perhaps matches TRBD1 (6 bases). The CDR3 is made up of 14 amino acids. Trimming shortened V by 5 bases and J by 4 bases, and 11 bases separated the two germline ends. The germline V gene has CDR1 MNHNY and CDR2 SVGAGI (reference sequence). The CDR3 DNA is TGTGCCAGCAGTACCGGGACAAGCACCGGGGAGCTGTTTTTT. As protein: CASSTGTSTGELFF.

In DNA, the CDR3 is TGTGCCAGCAGCGCGGGGACAGGGCTCAGTACCCAGTACTTC. Its protein product is CASSAGTGLSTQYF. The chain joins TRBV7-2 to TRBJ2-5, with 9 bases lining up with TRBD1. Germline V gene data show CDR1 as SGHTA and CDR2 as FQGNSA. The CDR3 loop spans 14 amino acids. V trimming: 5 bases; J trimming: 8 bases; junction bases outside the gene matches: 9. Combining the CDR3 with reference TRBV7-2 and TRBJ2-5 gives the whole variable domain GAGVSQSPSNKVTEKGKDVELRCDPISGHTALYWYRQSLGQGLEFLIYFQGNSAPDKSGLPSDRFSAERTGGSVSTLTIQRTQQEDSAVYLCASSAGTGLSTQYFGPGTRLLVL.

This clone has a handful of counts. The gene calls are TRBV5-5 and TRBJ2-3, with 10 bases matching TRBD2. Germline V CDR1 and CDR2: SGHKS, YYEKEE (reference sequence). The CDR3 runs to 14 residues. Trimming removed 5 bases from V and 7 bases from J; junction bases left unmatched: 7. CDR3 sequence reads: CASRRTSGGNTQYF. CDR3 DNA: TGTGCCAGCAGACGGACTAGCGGTGGAAATACGCAGTATTTT.

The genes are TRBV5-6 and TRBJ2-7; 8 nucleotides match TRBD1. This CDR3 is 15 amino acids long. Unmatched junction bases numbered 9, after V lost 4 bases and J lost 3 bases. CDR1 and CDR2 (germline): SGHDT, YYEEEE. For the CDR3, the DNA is TGTGCCAGCAGCGCGTTGGGACAGGCCCTCTACGAGCAGTACTTC. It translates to CASSALGQALYEQYF.

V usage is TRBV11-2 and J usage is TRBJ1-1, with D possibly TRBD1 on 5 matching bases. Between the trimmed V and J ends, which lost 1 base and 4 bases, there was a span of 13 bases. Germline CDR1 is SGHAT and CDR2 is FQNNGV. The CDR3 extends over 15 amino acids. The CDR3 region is CASSLVLGGVTEAFF. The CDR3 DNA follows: TGTGCCAGCAGCTTAGTTCTGGGAGGGGTCACTGAAGCTTTCTTT. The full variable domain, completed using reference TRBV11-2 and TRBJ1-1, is EAGVAQSPRYKIIEKRQSVAFWCNPISGHATLYWYQQILGQGPKLLIQFQNNGVVDDSQLPKDRFSAERLKGVDSTLKIQPAKLEDSAVYLCASSLVLGGVTEAFFGQGTRLTVV.

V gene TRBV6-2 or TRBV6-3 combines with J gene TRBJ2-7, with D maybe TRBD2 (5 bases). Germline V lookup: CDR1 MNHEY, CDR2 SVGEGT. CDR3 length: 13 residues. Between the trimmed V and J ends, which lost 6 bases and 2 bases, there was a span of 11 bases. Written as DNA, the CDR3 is TGTGCCAGCAGCGGACTTCTTACCTACGAGCAGTACTTC. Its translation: CASSGLLTYEQYF.

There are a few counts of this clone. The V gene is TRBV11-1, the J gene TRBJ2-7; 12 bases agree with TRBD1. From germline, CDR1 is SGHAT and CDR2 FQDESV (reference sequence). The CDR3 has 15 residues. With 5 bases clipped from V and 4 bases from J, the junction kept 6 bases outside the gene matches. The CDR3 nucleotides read TGTGCCAGCAGCGGCGGGACAGGGGGCATTTACGAGCAGTACTTC. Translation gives CASSGGTGGIYEQYF. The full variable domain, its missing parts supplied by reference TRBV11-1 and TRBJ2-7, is EAEVAQSPRYKITEKSQAVAFWCDPISGHATLYWYRQILGQGPELLVQFQDESVVDDSQLPKDRFSAERLKGVDSTLKIQPAELGDSAMYLCASSGGTGGIYEQYFGPGTRLTVT.

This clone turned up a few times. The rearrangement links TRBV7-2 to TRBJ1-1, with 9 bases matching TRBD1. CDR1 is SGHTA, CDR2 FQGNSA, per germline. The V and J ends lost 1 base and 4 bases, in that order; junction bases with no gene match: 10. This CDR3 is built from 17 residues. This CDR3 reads CASSLVGQGRSRTEAFF. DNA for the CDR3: TGTGCCAGCAGCTTAGTCGGACAGGGGCGGTCGCGCACTGAAGCTTTCTTT. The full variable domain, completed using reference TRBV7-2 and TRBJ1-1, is GAGVSQSPSNKVTEKGKDVELRCDPISGHTALYWYRQSLGQGLEFLIYFQGNSAPDKSGLPSDRFSAERTGGSVSTLTIQRTQQEDSAVYLCASSLVGQGRSRTEAFFGQGTRLTVV.

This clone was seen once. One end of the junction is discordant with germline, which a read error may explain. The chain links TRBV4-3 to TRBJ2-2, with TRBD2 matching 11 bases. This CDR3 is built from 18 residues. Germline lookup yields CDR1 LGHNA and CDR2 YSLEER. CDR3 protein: CASSKDPVTSGTRGELFF. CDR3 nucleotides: TGCGCCAGCAGCAAAGATCCCGTGACTAGCGGGACCCGCGGGGAGCTGTTTTTT.